These 27 T cell receptor beta chains were all obtained from the same sample, sequenced in a study of OX40 agonist ivuxolimab in advanced cancers. The repertoire was sequenced with immunoSEQ multiplex PCR; TCRdb's copy has only in-frame clones and lacks some. The table records more than 65,000 clones, 85% to 90% of them present only once. Here the sequenced sample was CD4+ or CD8+ T cells sorted from blood, taken in a trial of the OX40 agonist ivuxolimab. The receptors were gathered from an adult with an advanced solid tumor such as melanoma, head and neck, liver or kidney cancer.

The V call is TRBV28, the J call TRBJ1-3, with D hard to call. Trimming shortened V by 5 bases and J by 0 bases, and 14 bases separated the two germline ends. This CDR3 spans 16 amino acids. Germline CDR1 and CDR2: MDHEN and SYDVKM. The CDR3 DNA sequence: TGTGCCAGCAGTCCCCCGGGAGTTAGCTCTGGAAACACCATATATTTT. Translation: CASSPPGVSSGNTIYF. Full variable domain (remainder filled in from reference TRBV28 and TRBJ1-3): DVKVTQSSRYLVKRTGEKVFLECVQDMDHENMFWYRQDPGLGLRLIYFSYDVKMKEKGDIPEGYSVSREKKERFSLILESASTNQTSMYLCASSPPGVSSGNTIYFGEGSWLTVV.

This clone was found a few times. The V and J genes are TRBV7-2 and TRBJ2-7, with 14 positions matching TRBD2. This CDR3 comprises 16 residues. V gave up 4 bases and J gave up 4 bases; unmatched junction bases: 6. Germline V gene data show CDR1 as SGHTA and CDR2 as FQGNSA. CDR3 in amino acids: CASSSPRTSGRYEQYF. CDR3 bases: TGTGCCAGCAGCTCCCCGAGGACTAGCGGGAGGTACGAGCAGTACTTC.

The CDR3 DNA reads as TGTGCCAGCAGCCTTATCTCACGGTACAATGAGCAGTTCTTC. It yields the protein CASSLISRYNEQFF. The chain is built from TRBV9 and TRBJ2-1; no firm D call. Germline CDR1 reads SGDLS; CDR2 reads YYNGEE. The CDR3 length is 14 residues. V gave up 4 bases and J gave up 4 bases, with 12 bases separating them.

The genes are TRBV7-9 and TRBJ2-7, with D tentatively TRBD1 (5 bases). CDR1 SEHNR and CDR2 FQNEAQ come from the germline V gene (reference sequence). This CDR3 comprises 15 residues. V shed 5 bases and J shed 4 bases, with 18 bases lying between them. CDR3 in DNA: TGTGCCAGCAGCCCCGAGGCCGCAGGGCCATACGAGCAGTACTTC. It yields the protein CASSPEAAGPYEQYF. Using reference TRBV7-9 and TRBJ2-7 for the parts outside the CDR3, the full variable domain is DTGVSQNPRHKITKRGQNVTFRCDPISEHNRLYWYRQTLGQGPEFLTYFQNEAQLEKSRLLSDRFSAERPKGSFSTLEIQRTEQGDSAMYLCASSPEAAGPYEQYFGPGTRLTVT.

The gene calls are TRBV7-6 and TRBJ2-7; 9 bases fit TRBD1. The V gene's germline CDR1 is SGHVS and CDR2 FNYEAQ. This CDR3 is 15 amino acids long. The V gene end was trimmed by 8 bases and the J gene end by 8 bases; junction bases not matched to a gene: 16. The CDR3 DNA sequence: TGTGCCAGCTCTCCAACTGCCGGGACAGGGACCAAGCAGTACTTC. This codes for CASSPTAGTGTKQYF.

This clone occurred a few times. V and J are TRBV25-1 and TRBJ1-1; tentative D call: TRBD1 (6 bases). Trimming cost V 6 bases and J 11 bases, with 13 bases left between them. CDR3 size: 11 residues. CDR1 is MGHDK, CDR2 SYGVNS, per germline. Here the CDR3 reads CASRRGGEAFF. The CDR3 region has the DNA TGTGCCAGCAGGAGGGGGGGGGAGGCTTTCTTT.

The J gene is TRBJ2-1, the V gene TRBV28; tentatively, D is TRBD1 or TRBD2 (6 bases each). V lost 7 bases and J lost 6, with 16 bases in between. Germline CDR1 is MDHEN and CDR2 is SYDVKM. This CDR3 region has 14 residues. CDR3: CASIPRGGFNEQFF. CDR3 DNA: TGTGCCAGCATTCCCCGAGGGGGGTTCAATGAGCAGTTCTTC.

The chain links TRBV29-1 to TRBJ2-3; the D is unclear. Germline V gives CDR1 SQVTM, CDR2 ANQGSEA. This CDR3 spans 14 amino acids. Trimming shortened V by 5 bases and J by 0 bases, and 12 bases separated the two germline ends. Here the CDR3 DNA reads TGCAGCGTTTTAGTCCTCCAGAGCACAGATACGCAGTATTTT. Its protein product is CSVLVLQSTDTQYF.

This clone was picked up a small number of times. The rearrangement uses TRBV29-1 and TRBJ1-2; maybe TRBD1 (5 bases). The CDR3 contains 13 residues. V shed 4 bases and J shed 10 bases, with 19 bases lying between them. In germline, CDR1 is SQVTM, CDR2 ANQGSEA. The CDR3 nucleotides read TGCAGCGTTGGTACCCAGGTGGACATAGCCTACACCTTC. It encodes CSVGTQVDIAYTF.

The genes are TRBV10-2 and TRBJ1-6, with D hard to call. The ends were cut back, 5 bases at V and 4 bases at J, with 9 bases in the middle. From germline, CDR1 is WSHSY and CDR2 SAAADI. The CDR3 totals 14 residues. Written as DNA, the CDR3 is TGCGCCAGCAGTTCCACCTTATATAATTCACCCCTCCACTTT. This encodes CASSSTLYNSPLHF.

The chain links TRBV4-2 to TRBJ1-1; no definite D call. Germline CDR1 and CDR2: LGHNA and YNFKEQ. This CDR3 has 11 amino acids. V was pared by 5 bases and J by 5 bases, with 6 bases between. This CDR3 reads CASSSVTEAFF. CDR3 in DNA: TGTGCCAGCAGCTCGGTTACTGAAGCTTTCTTT.

The chain employs TRBV5-8 and TRBJ2-7, with 8 bases fitting TRBD2. Germline V CDR1 and CDR2: SGHTS, YDEGEE. The CDR3 has 14 amino acids. V was clipped by 4 bases and J by 6 bases; unmatched bases: 9. The CDR3 protein is CASSPGTRSREQYF. The CDR3 nucleotides read TGTGCCAGCAGCCCCGGGACTAGAAGCCGCGAGCAGTACTTC.

The chain carries TRBV28 and TRBJ1-2; TRBD1 matches 10 bases. Germline V gene lookup returns CDR1 MDHEN and CDR2 SYDVKM. CDR3 length: 15 residues. V was clipped by 5 bases and J by 6 bases; unmatched bases: 9. The CDR3 spells CASSTPGDRGHGYTF. The CDR3 DNA reads TGTGCCAGCAGTACGCCGGGGGACAGGGGACATGGCTACACCTTC.

The V gene is TRBV2, the J gene TRBJ1-4; D possibly corresponds to TRBD1 (5 bases). Deletions cut 6 bases from V and 0 bases from J, with 11 bases between. Germline assignment: CDR1 SNHLY and CDR2 FYNNEI. The CDR3 consists of 15 residues. CDR3: CASRDLGATNEKLFF. The CDR3 DNA reads as TGTGCCAGCAGGGACCTGGGGGCAACTAATGAAAAACTGTTTTTT.

V usage is TRBV11-2 and J usage is TRBJ1-1; no clear D gene. Trimming took 1 base from V and 1 from J, leaving 10 bases between them. Germline V gene data show CDR1 as SGHAT and CDR2 as FQNNGV. The CDR3 covers 15 residues. This chain's CDR3 is CASSLGIQTNTEAFF. The CDR3 DNA is TGTGCCAGCAGCTTAGGAATACAGACGAACACTGAAGCTTTCTTT.

J is TRBJ2-3 and V is TRBV27; TRBD1 or TRBD2 may be the D gene (6 bases each). V gave up 1 base and J gave up 0 bases, with 14 bases separating them. The CDR3 totals 17 residues. Per the germline V gene, CDR1 is MNHEY and CDR2 is SMNVEV (reference sequence). The CDR3 loop reads CASSLWGARVSTDTQYF. DNA for the CDR3: TGTGCCAGCAGTTTATGGGGGGCGCGGGTCAGCACAGATACGCAGTATTTT.

The V and J genes are TRBV28 and TRBJ2-2; TRBD1 matches 7 bases. Germline assignment: CDR1 MDHEN and CDR2 SYDVKM. With V trimmed by 6 bases and J by 5 bases, 9 bases remained unmatched. The CDR3 loop spans 15 amino acids. The CDR3 DNA sequence: TGTGCCAGCAGCCAAGGGGGCGCCGGAACCGGGGAGCTGTTTTTT. Encoded protein: CASSQGGAGTGELFF.

The genes are TRBV7-2 and TRBJ1-2; D ambiguous. The CDR3 sequence is 14 residues long. Trimming took off 5 bases at V and 1 base at J, with 11 bases between the two ends. In germline, CDR1 is SGHTA, CDR2 FQGNSA. The CDR3 sequence: CASSPEWSNYGYTF. The CDR3 region has the DNA TGTGCCAGCAGCCCTGAGTGGAGTAACTATGGCTACACCTTC.

The chain couples TRBV10-2 to TRBJ1-1; a possible D gene is TRBD1 (5 bases). The germline V and J ends were trimmed by 6 bases and 10 bases, with 24 bases remaining between them. CDR1 and CDR2 from the germline V gene are WSHSY and SAAADI. The CDR3 has 15 amino acids. This CDR3 is CASRSGRALTGGAFF. The CDR3 DNA follows: TGCGCCAGCAGATCGGGCAGGGCCCTAACCGGAGGAGCTTTCTTT.

By share, this clone ranks as medium-sized. The rearrangement joins TRBV2 to TRBJ2-7; D is ambiguous. Trimming removed 8 bases at V and 2 bases at J, with 19 bases between. Germline CDR1 SNHLY, CDR2 FYNNEI. This CDR3 has 15 amino acids. CDR3 loop: CASHPAPFGAYEQYF. The CDR3 region has the DNA TGTGCCAGCCACCCCGCTCCGTTTGGGGCCTACGAGCAGTACTTC.

The chain employs TRBV14 and TRBJ1-1, with 11 bases fitting TRBD1. From germline, CDR1 is SGHDN and CDR2 FVKESK. The length of the CDR3 is 17 residues. V lost 4 bases, J lost 4 bases, and 11 bases stayed unmatched. CDR3 sequence: CASSPWTGGAGGTEAFF. CDR3 sequence (DNA): TGTGCCAGCAGCCCCTGGACAGGGGGCGCCGGGGGCACTGAAGCTTTCTTT.

The V gene is TRBV5-4, the J gene TRBJ2-7; TRBD1 is a possible D gene (5 bases). Germline assignment: CDR1 SGHNT and CDR2 YYREEE (reference sequence). Trimming pared 1 base from V and 4 bases from J, leaving 9 bases between. CDR3 length: 13 amino acids. DNA of the CDR3: TGTGCCAGCAGCTTGAATTCAGGGTACGAGCAGTACTTC. Its translation is CASSLNSGYEQYF.

The J gene is TRBJ2-7, the V gene TRBV7-3; 9 nucleotides agree with TRBD1. Germline V gene data show CDR1 as SGHTA and CDR2 as FQGTGA. This CDR3 has 16 residues. V dropped 5 bases and J dropped 3; count of bases not matched to a gene: 11. CDR3 residues: CASSPHHRGRGYEQYF. Here the CDR3 DNA reads TGTGCCAGCAGCCCTCACCACAGGGGGCGAGGCTACGAGCAGTACTTC.

The chain joins TRBV19 to TRBJ2-6; no firm D call. CDR1 and CDR2 (germline): LNHDA, SQIVND (reference sequence). This CDR3 region has 17 residues. V lost 0 bases to trimming and J lost 0 bases, with 9 bases between them. The CDR3, as DNA: TGTGCCAGTAGTATAGATCGGAGAAGCTCTGGGGCCAACGTCCTGACTTTC. Protein product: CASSIDRRSSGANVLTF.

The table lists this clone with a count of one. The chain links TRBV6-5 to TRBJ2-1, with 7 nucleotides matching TRBD1. The germline V gene encodes CDR1 MNHEY and CDR2 SVGAGI. The CDR3 has 14 amino acids. V was pared by 6 bases and J by 9 bases, with 11 bases of the junction left unmatched. The CDR3 loop reads CASSPGQLRGEQFF. CDR3 bases: TGTGCCAGCAGCCCGGGACAGTTAAGGGGTGAGCAGTTCTTC.

The CDR3 loop reads CASSFSRGTEAFF. The CDR3, as DNA: TGTGCCAGCAGCTTTAGTCGAGGAACTGAAGCTTTCTTT. This chain uses TRBV11-2 with TRBJ1-1; D gene ambiguous. V was pared by 3 bases and J by 5 bases, with 10 bases between. This CDR3 has 13 amino acids. Germline V gene data show CDR1 as SGHAT and CDR2 as FQNNGV.

The count of this clone is one. The chain uses TRBV28 and TRBJ1-1, with unresolved D. The CDR3 consists of 13 residues. The ends were cut back, 5 bases at V and 5 bases at J, with 12 bases in the middle. Germline assignment: CDR1 MDHEN and CDR2 SYDVKM. The DNA for the CDR3 is TGTGCCAGCAGTCTTCAAGGTGGGACTGAAGCTTTCTTT. Translation: CASSLQGGTEAFF.